This TCR beta chain is from a study of shared clonotypes between healthy human individuals. Study observations and caveats: About 5% was the fraction of naive CD4 clonotypes found shared across a few donors.

Germline lookup yields CDR1 SGDLS and CDR2 YYNGEE. V lost 0 bases, J lost 5 bases, and 16 bases lay in between. CDR3 length equals 16 residues. At the deep level, the assay was run. Clones were sequenced by immunoSEQ multiplex PCR, and TCRdb holds only the in-frame ones, with some missing. The sample has hundreds of thousands of clones, 73% seen once. Donors were healthy HIV-negative adults without recent acute infections or vaccinations. Only Caucasian adults living in Nashville, Tennessee served as donors. As concerns this clone: Its antigen is not identified.

Sequences were obtained from memory CD4+ T cells sorted from blood. Noted subset: CD45RA-negative fraction. The sequence derives from a woman aged 25 to 45 in good health. The chain uses TRBV9 and TRBJ2-3; TRBD1 or TRBD2 may be the D gene (5 bases each). CDR3 nucleotide sequence: TGTGCCAGCAGCGTAGGAGCAGGGATTGGAGGAGATACGCAGTATTTT. Its protein product is CASSVGAGIGGDTQYF. The variable domain in full, with the rest retrieved from reference TRBV9 and TRBJ2-3, is DSGVTQTPKHLITATGQRVTLRCSPRSGDLSVYWYQQSLDQGLQFLIQYYNGEERAKGNILERFSAQQFPDLHSELNLSSLELGDSALYFCASSVGAGIGGDTQYFGPGTRLTVL.